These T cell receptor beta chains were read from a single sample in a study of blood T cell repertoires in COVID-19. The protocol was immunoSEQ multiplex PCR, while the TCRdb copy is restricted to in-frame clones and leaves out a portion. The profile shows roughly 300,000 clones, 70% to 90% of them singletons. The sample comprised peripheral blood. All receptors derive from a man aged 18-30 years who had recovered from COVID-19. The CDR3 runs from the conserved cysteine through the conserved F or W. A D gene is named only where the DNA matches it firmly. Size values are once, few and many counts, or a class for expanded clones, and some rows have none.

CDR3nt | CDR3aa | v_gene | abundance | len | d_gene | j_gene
TGTGCCAGCAGTTTATCCCGGGGGGATCAGCCCCAGCATTTT | CASSLSRGDQPQHF | TRBV27 | . | 14 | . | TRBJ1-5
TGTGCCAGCAGCCCACACGGGGGCTCCTACAATGAGCAGTTCTTC | CASSPHGGSYNEQFF | TRBV7-2 | . | 15 | . | TRBJ2-1
TGTGCCAGCAGCACTCCCCCGACTAGCGGGGGCTTGAGCACAGATACGCAGTATTTT | CASSTPPTSGGLSTDTQYF | TRBV9 | once | 19 | TRBD2 | TRBJ2-3
TGTGCCAGCAGCGCGGACGGAGGCATGAACACTGAAGCTTTCTTT | CASSADGGMNTEAFF | TRBV9 | . | 15 | . | TRBJ1-1
TGTGCCAGCAGTGAAGCGGGCAGGGGGCGCGGGGAGCAGTACTTC | CASSEAGRGRGEQYF | TRBV2 | . | 15 | TRBD1 | TRBJ2-7
TGTGCCTGGAGTCCACAGCAACATCAGCCCCAGCATTTT | CAWSPQQHQPQHF | TRBV30 | . | 13 | . | TRBJ1-5
TGTGCCAGCAGCGCCAGACATTGGGACACCTATGGCTACACCTTC | CASSARHWDTYGYTF | TRBV5-4 | . | 15 | . | TRBJ1-2
TGTGCCAGCAGCTTAAAAGGGGGCCGTCTTCACACCGGGGAGCTGTTTTTT | CASSLKGGRLHTGELFF | TRBV7-9 | . | 17 | TRBD1 | TRBJ2-2
TGTGCCAGCAGTTCCCCCCCGGGGTTTACCGGGGAGCTGTTTTTT | CASSSPPGFTGELFF | TRBV27 | . | 15 | . | TRBJ2-2
TGTGCCAGTAGTATTGAGCAGGGGGCTCCTGAAGCTTTCTTT | CASSIEQGAPEAFF | TRBV19 | once | 14 | TRBD1 | TRBJ1-1
TGTGCCAGCAGTTACGAGGGCAGGGGTAGATCACCCCTCCACTTT | CASSYEGRGRSPLHF | TRBV6-5 | . | 15 | . | TRBJ1-6
TGCGCCAGTAGACAGGGAACAAAAGTAACCTACGAGCAGTACTTC | CASRQGTKVTYEQYF | TRBV5-1 | . | 15 | TRBD1 | TRBJ2-7
TGTGCCAGCAGCTACCTAGCGGGGGGGGACACAGATACGCAGTATTTT | CASSYLAGGDTDTQYF | TRBV7-8 | . | 16 | TRBD2 | TRBJ2-3
TGTGCCAGCGGGACAGCCTACGAGCAGTACTTC | CASGTAYEQYF | TRBV2 | . | 11 | TRBD1 | TRBJ2-7
TGTGCCAGCAGCCAGGGGGGATCCTACGAGCAGTACTTC | CASSQGGSYEQYF | TRBV4-2 | . | 13 | . | TRBJ2-7
TGTGCCAGCAGCCCAGGTGGATACACCGGGGAGCTGTTTTTT | CASSPGGYTGELFF | TRBV7-2 | . | 14 | . | TRBJ2-2
TGTGCCAGCAGTTTACAGTCCAGTTACGAGCAGTACTTC | CASSLQSSYEQYF | TRBV27 | . | 13 | . | TRBJ2-7
TGTGCCAGCAGCGTGGGCCAGGCACAGACCGCTTCTGAGCAGTACTTC | CASSVGQAQTASEQYF | TRBV9 | . | 16 | . | TRBJ2-7
TGTGCCAGCCTAGCGGAGAACTACGAGCAGTACTTC | CASLAENYEQYF | TRBV6-5 | . | 12 | TRBD2 | TRBJ2-7
TGTGCCAGCAGCCAGGGACTGGACGAGCAGTTCTTC | CASSQGLDEQFF | TRBV3-1/TRBV3-2 | once | 12 | . | TRBJ2-1
TGTGCCAGCAGTTACGGGTCAGGGGAAGGGCAGCCCCAGCATTTT | CASSYGSGEGQPQHF | TRBV6-5 | . | 15 | . | TRBJ1-5
TGCGCCAGCAGCTCGGACAGGGGAAACACTGAAGCTTTCTTT | CASSSDRGNTEAFF | TRBV5-1 | . | 14 | TRBD1 | TRBJ1-1
TGTGCCAGCAGCCGTAGACTAGCGGGAGTCCCCGGGGAGCTGTTTTTT | CASSRRLAGVPGELFF | TRBV5-4 | . | 16 | TRBD2 | TRBJ2-2
TGCGCCAGCAGTGACCTCCGGACTAGCGGGGGGTACAATGAGCAGTTCTTC | CASSDLRTSGGYNEQFF | TRBV10-2 | . | 17 | TRBD2 | TRBJ2-1
TGTGCCAGCAGTCAAACCTCGGGTGAGCAGTTCTTC | CASSQTSGEQFF | TRBV6-2/TRBV6-3 | . | 12 | . | TRBJ2-1
TGCAGCGTTGGGGCCGGGGGAGGAAATGAAAAACTGTTTTTT | CSVGAGGGNEKLFF | TRBV29-1 | . | 14 | . | TRBJ1-4
TGTGCCAGCAGCTTAGGTGGACTAGCGGGGGAGACCCAGTACTTC | CASSLGGLAGETQYF | TRBV7-2 | . | 15 | TRBD2 | TRBJ2-5
TGTGCCACCAGCAGCAAATCACAGGGGGCGGACACTGAAGCTTTCTTT | CATSSKSQGADTEAFF | TRBV15 | . | 16 | TRBD1 | TRBJ1-1
TGTGCCAGCAGTAAACTAGCGGGGGTTGAAGAGACCCAGTACTTC | CASSKLAGVEETQYF | TRBV6-2/TRBV6-3 | once | 15 | TRBD2 | TRBJ2-5
TGTGCCAGTAGTGGTAGCGGGAGGTACAATGAGCAGTTCTTC | CASSGSGRYNEQFF | TRBV19 | . | 14 | TRBD2 | TRBJ2-1
TGTGCCAGTAGTATATTGGGGGCGGGTTCACCCCTCCACTTT | CASSILGAGSPLHF | TRBV19 | . | 14 | . | TRBJ1-6
TGCGCCAGCAGCTTGGCAGGGTGGCCTAACTATGGCTACACCTTC | CASSLAGWPNYGYTF | TRBV5-1 | few | 15 | . | TRBJ1-2
TGTGCCAGCGCCAAGGGGGCTAGCGGGAACCGGGAGCTGTTTTTT | CASAKGASGNRELFF | TRBV6-5 | . | 15 | TRBD2 | TRBJ2-2
TGTGCCAGCAGCCCCTCCGGTGACTATGGCTACACCTTC | CASSPSGDYGYTF | TRBV5-8 | . | 13 | . | TRBJ1-2
TGTGCCAGCAGCGATTCGACAGGGTTATTGGGAAAACTGTTTTTT | CASSDSTGLLGKLFF | TRBV6-5 | . | 15 | TRBD1 | TRBJ1-4